What follows are 28 T cell receptor beta chains derived from one specimen sequenced in a study of shared clonotypes between healthy human individuals. Only in-frame clones appear in the TCRdb table, and some are missing; sequencing was by immunoSEQ multiplex PCR. Counted here are around 690,000 clones, about 90% occurring once; the ten biggest clones make up about 33%. The sequencing input was memory CD8+ T cells from PBMCs. As to subset: CD45RO+ cells pooled with CCR7-negative TemRA cells. The receptors were gathered from a man between 18 and 29 years old in good health. Some clones in this sample may be carry-over from other donors' samples.

The chain joins TRBV6-5 to TRBJ1-2, with 8 positions matching TRBD1. The germline gives CDR1 MNHEY, CDR2 SVGAGI. This CDR3 has 13 amino acids. V lost 0 bases and J lost 9; bases outside the gene matches: 3. CDR3 coding DNA: TGTGCCAGCAGTTACTCGACAGGGGAAAGCTACACCTTC. Amino acid sequence: CASSYSTGESYTF.

The rearrangement joins TRBV30 to TRBJ2-1; 7 bases line up with TRBD2. This CDR3 has 11 residues. Germline assignment: CDR1 GTSNPN and CDR2 SVGIG (reference sequence). Trimming removed 6 bases from V and 9 bases from J; junction bases left unmatched: 5. This CDR3 is CACFIAGEQFF. The CDR3 nucleotides are TGTGCCTGTTTTATAGCGGGTGAGCAGTTCTTC.

The rearrangement uses TRBV14 and TRBJ2-7; 10 positions match TRBD2. CDR1 is SGHDN, CDR2 FVKESK, per germline. CDR3 length: 19 residues. The trim removed 0 bases at V and 3 bases at J, leaving 14 bases unmatched. In nucleotides, the CDR3 is TGTGCCAGCAGCCAAGATGGGCTGGCAATTGGGACTAGCGTCTACGAGCAGTACTTC. Amino acids: CASSQDGLAIGTSVYEQYF.

This chain uses TRBV5-5 with TRBJ1-1; the match to TRBD1 covers 7 bases. Looked up from germline, CDR1 is SGHKS and CDR2 is YYEKEE (reference sequence). J was trimmed by 1 base and V by 6 bases; bases with no gene match: 6. CDR3 length: 14 amino acids. The CDR3 sequence: CASIRTGGNTEAFF. The CDR3, as DNA: TGTGCCAGCATTCGGACAGGAGGGAACACTGAAGCTTTCTTT.

The chain uses TRBV9 and TRBJ1-1; a possible D gene is TRBD1 (5 bases). Germline lookup yields CDR1 SGDLS and CDR2 YYNGEE. V lost 0 bases to trimming and J lost 0 bases, with 12 bases between them. This CDR3 is 16 amino acids long. The CDR3 DNA is TGTGCCAGCAGCGTAGTCAGGGAGCCCTTGAACACTGAAGCTTTCTTT. It is translated as CASSVVREPLNTEAFF.

This chain uses TRBV5-5 with TRBJ2-6, with 9 bases lining up with TRBD1. J lost 4 bases, V lost 0 bases, and 11 bases had no gene match. The CDR3 has 19 amino acids. CDR1 SGHKS and CDR2 YYEKEE come from the germline V gene (reference sequence). The CDR3 here is CASSLETGTGLVGANVLTF. CDR3 nucleotide sequence: TGTGCCAGCAGCTTGGAAACCGGGACAGGGTTAGTGGGGGCCAACGTCCTGACTTTC.

The CDR3 is CASSIYRGGRNTEAFF. The DNA of the CDR3 is TGTGCCAGTAGTATTTATCGAGGGGGGCGGAACACTGAAGCTTTCTTT. The rearrangement links TRBV19 to TRBJ1-1; a weak D match, TRBD1 (6 bases). The CDR3 is 16 amino acids. The V and J ends lost 3 bases and 1 base respectively, with 15 bases between them. CDR1 is LNHDA and CDR2 is SQIVND in the germline V gene (reference sequence).

The chain combines TRBV5-4 with TRBJ1-1; weak D call: TRBD1 (6 bases). Deletions cut 2 bases from V and 5 bases from J, with 16 bases between. The CDR3 is 15 amino acids. The germline V gene encodes CDR1 SGHNT and CDR2 YYREEE (reference sequence). The DNA of the CDR3 is TGTGCCAGCAGCTTCTTTGGGGGCGGGGAGACTGAAGCTTTCTTT. It encodes CASSFFGGGETEAFF.

In this sample, this clone turned up many times. This chain connects TRBV9 to TRBJ1-1, with unresolved D. Germline V gene sequence: CDR1 SGDLS, CDR2 YYNGEE. The CDR3 totals 16 residues. V was shortened by 3 bases and J by 1 base, with 16 bases between the two germline ends. DNA for the CDR3: TGTGCCAGCAGCGGCAGGATTGTAGCTACGAACACTGAAGCTTTCTTT. Translating gives CASSGRIVATNTEAFF.

The chain joins TRBV30 to TRBJ1-2; tentatively, D is TRBD1 (5 bases). Per the germline V gene, CDR1 is GTSNPN and CDR2 is SVGIG (reference sequence). The germline V and J ends were trimmed by 4 bases and 0 bases, with 24 bases remaining between them. This CDR3 is built from 18 residues. In DNA form, the CDR3 reads TGTGCCTGGACCTCCACCCTGGGGGGGGTCATCGCTAACTATGGCTACACCTTC. This gives the protein CAWTSTLGGVIANYGYTF.

The V call is TRBV13, the J call TRBJ1-1; D is unclear. This CDR3 has 14 residues. Trimming shortened V by 5 bases and J by 4 bases, and 14 bases separated the two germline ends. Germline CDR1 reads PRHDT; CDR2 reads FYEKMQ (reference sequence). DNA of the CDR3: TGTGCCAGCAGCCCCTCCGGTCCGGGCACTGAAGCTTTCTTT. Translated, it gives CASSPSGPGTEAFF. The full variable domain, rest sourced from reference TRBV13 and TRBJ1-1, is AAGVIQSPRHLIKEKRETATLKCYPIPRHDTVYWYQQGPGQDPQFLISFYEKMQSDKGSIPDRFSAQQFSDYHSELNMSSLELGDSALYFCASSPSGPGTEAFFGQGTRLTVV.

The rearrangement links TRBV5-1 to TRBJ2-1; 9 bases agree with TRBD1. CDR1 is SGHRS, CDR2 YFSETQ, per germline. CDR3 size: 16 residues. The V and J ends lost 4 bases and 1 base, in that order; junction bases with no gene match: 6. The CDR3, as DNA: TGCGCCAGCAGCGACCCCGGGACAGGGTCCTACAATGAGCAGTTCTTC. Its protein is CASSDPGTGSYNEQFF.

This chain links TRBV28 with TRBJ2-1; no definite D call. Between the trimmed V and J ends, which lost 7 bases and 2 bases, there was a span of 12 bases. The CDR3 length is 14 residues. Per germline, CDR1 MDHEN and CDR2 SYDVKM. The CDR3 nucleotides read TGTGCCAGCAAAACCTATTCGACCTACAATGAGCAGTTCTTC. It is translated as CASKTYSTYNEQFF.

The V call is TRBV5-6, the J call TRBJ2-1, with no clear D. Germline V gives CDR1 SGHDT, CDR2 YYEEEE. V lost 4 bases and J lost 4, with 9 bases in between. There are 13 residues in the CDR3. The CDR3 region is CASSTPQYNEQFF. In DNA, the CDR3 is TGTGCCAGCAGCACGCCTCAATACAATGAGCAGTTCTTC.

The V call is TRBV12-5, the J call TRBJ2-1; weak D call: TRBD2 (6 bases). Germline CDR1 LGHNT, CDR2 FRNRAP. CDR3 length: 15 amino acids. Trimming took off 1 base at V and 4 bases at J, with 11 bases between the two ends. The CDR3 coding sequence is TGTGCTAGTGGTTTGGGACTAGGAAAATACAATGAGCAGTTCTTC. Protein: CASGLGLGKYNEQFF.

V and J are TRBV29-1 and TRBJ2-1; no clear D. V lost 4 bases to trimming and J lost 3 bases, with 7 bases between them. Germline V gene data show CDR1 as SQVTM and CDR2 as ANQGSEA. The CDR3 length is 12 residues. DNA for the CDR3: TGCAGCGTTGCAAGGGACTACAATGAGCAGTTCTTC. Its protein is CSVARDYNEQFF.

This clone appeared a single time. The chain is built from TRBV9 and TRBJ1-2; weak D call: TRBD1 (6 bases). Germline assignment: CDR1 SGDLS and CDR2 YYNGEE. The CDR3 has 15 residues. Trimming removed 3 bases at V and 2 bases at J, with 14 bases between. CDR3 sequence (DNA): TGTGCCAGCAGCGCACAGGGTAACGGCAACTATGGCTACACCTTC. Protein product: CASSAQGNGNYGYTF.

This clone has a handful of counts. V usage is TRBV19 and J usage is TRBJ1-1; 8 bases are a match to TRBD1. The CDR3 covers 15 residues. Trimming removed 5 bases from V and 0 bases from J; junction bases left unmatched: 5. Germline CDR1 and CDR2: LNHDA and SQIVND (reference sequence). The CDR3 sequence: CASSDTGGMNTEAFF. For the CDR3, the DNA is TGTGCCAGTAGTGATACAGGGGGAATGAACACTGAAGCTTTCTTT.

This clone was recorded only once. The chain combines TRBV7-9 with TRBJ1-2, with D hard to call. V lost 4 bases and J lost 7, with 7 bases in between. This CDR3 is built from 11 residues. Germline CDR1 reads SEHNR; CDR2 reads FQNEAQ (reference sequence). CDR3 DNA sequence: TGTGCCAGCAGCTCCTCGCGTGGCTACACCTTC. This encodes CASSSSRGYTF.

The rearrangement joins TRBV19 to TRBJ2-7; no reliable D call. Trimming removed 8 bases at V and 4 bases at J, with 15 bases between. The V gene's germline CDR1 is LNHDA and CDR2 SQIVND (reference sequence). There are 13 residues in the CDR3. This CDR3 reads CASSVRPSYEQYF. DNA for the CDR3: TGTGCCAGTTCGGTCAGACCGTCTTACGAGCAGTACTTC.

The V and J genes are TRBV10-3 and TRBJ2-3; 7 bases are a match to TRBD1. The V and J ends lost 3 bases and 0 bases, in that order; junction bases with no gene match: 6. The germline gives CDR1 ENHRY, CDR2 SYGVKD. This CDR3 comprises 16 residues. This CDR3 is CAISDYTGESTDTQYF. DNA of the CDR3: TGTGCCATCAGTGATTATACAGGGGAAAGCACAGATACGCAGTATTTT.

The chain joins TRBV29-1 to TRBJ2-2; tentative D call: TRBD2 (5 bases). CDR3 length: 13 amino acids. V was clipped by 7 bases and J by 0 bases, with 9 bases between them. Germline CDR1 is SQVTM and CDR2 is ANQGSEA. The CDR3 is CSAEVPNTGELFF. The CDR3 bases are TGCAGCGCGGAGGTCCCGAACACCGGGGAGCTGTTTTTT.

The gene calls are TRBV9 and TRBJ1-1, with D possibly matching TRBD1 (6 bases). Per the germline V gene, CDR1 is SGDLS and CDR2 is YYNGEE. V was shortened by 4 bases and J by 5 bases, with 12 bases between the two germline ends. CDR3 length equals 13 residues. In DNA, the CDR3 is TGTGCCAGCAGCTCCTTAACAGGGACTGAAGCTTTCTTT. It encodes CASSSLTGTEAFF. Full variable domain (outside the CDR3, taken from reference TRBV9 and TRBJ1-1): DSGVTQTPKHLITATGQRVTLRCSPRSGDLSVYWYQQSLDQGLQFLIQYYNGEERAKGNILERFSAQQFPDLHSELNLSSLELGDSALYFCASSSLTGTEAFFGQGTRLTVV.

The chain carries TRBV5-6 and TRBJ2-7; 8 nucleotides align to TRBD2. This CDR3 comprises 14 residues. Germline V gene lookup returns CDR1 SGHDT and CDR2 YYEEEE. The junction had 2 bases not matched to a gene; V was cut back by 2 bases and J by 1 base. The CDR3, as DNA: TGTGCCAGCAGCTTACTAGCGGAGTCCTACGAGCAGTACTTC. Protein sequence: CASSLLAESYEQYF.

The CDR3 here is CASSATPGTVGNTIYF. Written as DNA, the CDR3 is TGTGCCAGCAGCGCAACCCCCGGGACAGTAGGAAACACCATATATTTT. The rearrangement uses TRBV7-8 and TRBJ1-3, with TRBD1 matching over 7 bases. Germline V gene lookup returns CDR1 SGHVS and CDR2 FQNEAQ. The CDR3 is 16 amino acids. V lost 5 bases and J lost 4; bases outside the gene matches: 11.

The chain employs TRBV1 and TRBJ2-3; TRBD2, the D gene given by the table, was not confirmed from the DNA. TRBV1 is flagged as a pseudogene. The CDR3 is made up of 17 amino acids. CDR3 region: CTSSHLISGSRVDTQYF. CDR3 coding DNA: TGCACCAGCAGCCATCTAATTAGCGGGAGTAGGGTAGATACGCAGTATTTT.

The chain carries TRBV6-5 and TRBJ2-7, with TRBD2 as a possible D gene (6 bases). The length of the CDR3 is 15 residues. Trimming removed 2 bases from V and 2 bases from J, with 13 bases in between. Germline CDR1 MNHEY, CDR2 SVGAGI. The CDR3 here is CASSYMEGNAYEQYF. The CDR3, as DNA: TGTGCCAGCAGTTACATGGAGGGCAATGCCTACGAGCAGTACTTC.

The chain combines TRBV6-1 with TRBJ2-1, with no clear D. Germline-derived CDR1 and CDR2 are MNHNS and SASEGT. V lost 6 bases, J lost 10 bases, and 13 bases lay in between. The CDR3 loop spans 12 amino acids. This CDR3 is CASRAALFEQFF. The CDR3 DNA reads as TGTGCCAGCAGGGCGGCCTTATTCGAGCAGTTCTTC.